These T cell receptor beta chains were read from a single sample in a study of shared T cell receptors in the human thymus. Sequencing used immunoSEQ multiplex PCR; TCRdb keeps in-frame clones, though not all of them. The sample has hundreds of thousands of clones, approximately 87% seen once. A further study also used this sample, focusing on human thymus T cells.

The material sequenced was thymocytes. These receptors were obtained from a boy under three years old with a congenital heart defect. CDR3s leave out the opening cysteine and the closing phenylalanine or tryptophan.

CDR3aa,v_gene,len
ASSGAGGHEQY,TRBV6-1,11
ASSLVGGHNEKLF,TRBV7-9,13
SVPLGVQPNEKLF,TRBV29-1,13
AISELGGLGRALAEQY,TRBV10-3,16
ASSLSPFRLAGRYNEQF,TRBV5-1,17
AWALEDRFNEKLF,TRBV30,13
ASPGESSSTYEQY,TRBV6-4,13
ASSPGQGETEAF,TRBV19,12
ASSEAPVSNNEQF,TRBV2,13
ASSPCTGDTEAF,TRBV7-2,12
ATSEVGVSQPQH,TRBV15,12
ASSIQLAGAWNEQF,TRBV28,14
SVELAGALGYEQY,TRBV29-1,13
ASSLSSGGGSYEQY,TRBV7-2,14
ASSHGREKLF,TRBV7-9,10
ASSIPGTAYGYT,TRBV19,12
ASRPLGGRPNTEAF,TRBV19,14
ASSLQPPGLAHNEQF,TRBV27,15
ASSDSRKGFGEKLF,TRBV6-4,14
ASSTFGLANTGELF,TRBV27,14
ATSRDSGGNQ,TRBV15,10
AIWGGQGGSSDQETQY,TRBV2,16
ASSLRREETQY,TRBV5-8,11
ASSVRLAGEEELF,TRBV9,13
ASRSARDRYEEQY,TRBV2,13
ASSWTESSGNTIY,TRBV6-1,13
ASSPGGLAHQETQY,TRBV28,14
ASSRLARDYNEQF,TRBV7-6,13
ASSLTGRDPYEQY,TRBV5-6,13
ASSLVRGGSAVNTQY,TRBV11-2,15
ASSLRASGDTGELF,TRBV7-9,14
ASSSYSRAFEQY,TRBV27,12
AIGRTGQPQH,TRBV28,10
ASMAGYGYT,TRBV25-1,9
ASSERGPRRGRETQY,TRBV10-1,15
SVAGGVGGYT,TRBV29-1,10
ASRPGSSYEQY,TRBV6-1,11
ASSPVKGRGTEAF,TRBV18,13
ASSGAGTGGVEQY,TRBV19,13
ASSKASGQVGTDTQY,TRBV19,15
AWGGTSANEQY,TRBV30,11
ASSIGGREQF,TRBV19,10